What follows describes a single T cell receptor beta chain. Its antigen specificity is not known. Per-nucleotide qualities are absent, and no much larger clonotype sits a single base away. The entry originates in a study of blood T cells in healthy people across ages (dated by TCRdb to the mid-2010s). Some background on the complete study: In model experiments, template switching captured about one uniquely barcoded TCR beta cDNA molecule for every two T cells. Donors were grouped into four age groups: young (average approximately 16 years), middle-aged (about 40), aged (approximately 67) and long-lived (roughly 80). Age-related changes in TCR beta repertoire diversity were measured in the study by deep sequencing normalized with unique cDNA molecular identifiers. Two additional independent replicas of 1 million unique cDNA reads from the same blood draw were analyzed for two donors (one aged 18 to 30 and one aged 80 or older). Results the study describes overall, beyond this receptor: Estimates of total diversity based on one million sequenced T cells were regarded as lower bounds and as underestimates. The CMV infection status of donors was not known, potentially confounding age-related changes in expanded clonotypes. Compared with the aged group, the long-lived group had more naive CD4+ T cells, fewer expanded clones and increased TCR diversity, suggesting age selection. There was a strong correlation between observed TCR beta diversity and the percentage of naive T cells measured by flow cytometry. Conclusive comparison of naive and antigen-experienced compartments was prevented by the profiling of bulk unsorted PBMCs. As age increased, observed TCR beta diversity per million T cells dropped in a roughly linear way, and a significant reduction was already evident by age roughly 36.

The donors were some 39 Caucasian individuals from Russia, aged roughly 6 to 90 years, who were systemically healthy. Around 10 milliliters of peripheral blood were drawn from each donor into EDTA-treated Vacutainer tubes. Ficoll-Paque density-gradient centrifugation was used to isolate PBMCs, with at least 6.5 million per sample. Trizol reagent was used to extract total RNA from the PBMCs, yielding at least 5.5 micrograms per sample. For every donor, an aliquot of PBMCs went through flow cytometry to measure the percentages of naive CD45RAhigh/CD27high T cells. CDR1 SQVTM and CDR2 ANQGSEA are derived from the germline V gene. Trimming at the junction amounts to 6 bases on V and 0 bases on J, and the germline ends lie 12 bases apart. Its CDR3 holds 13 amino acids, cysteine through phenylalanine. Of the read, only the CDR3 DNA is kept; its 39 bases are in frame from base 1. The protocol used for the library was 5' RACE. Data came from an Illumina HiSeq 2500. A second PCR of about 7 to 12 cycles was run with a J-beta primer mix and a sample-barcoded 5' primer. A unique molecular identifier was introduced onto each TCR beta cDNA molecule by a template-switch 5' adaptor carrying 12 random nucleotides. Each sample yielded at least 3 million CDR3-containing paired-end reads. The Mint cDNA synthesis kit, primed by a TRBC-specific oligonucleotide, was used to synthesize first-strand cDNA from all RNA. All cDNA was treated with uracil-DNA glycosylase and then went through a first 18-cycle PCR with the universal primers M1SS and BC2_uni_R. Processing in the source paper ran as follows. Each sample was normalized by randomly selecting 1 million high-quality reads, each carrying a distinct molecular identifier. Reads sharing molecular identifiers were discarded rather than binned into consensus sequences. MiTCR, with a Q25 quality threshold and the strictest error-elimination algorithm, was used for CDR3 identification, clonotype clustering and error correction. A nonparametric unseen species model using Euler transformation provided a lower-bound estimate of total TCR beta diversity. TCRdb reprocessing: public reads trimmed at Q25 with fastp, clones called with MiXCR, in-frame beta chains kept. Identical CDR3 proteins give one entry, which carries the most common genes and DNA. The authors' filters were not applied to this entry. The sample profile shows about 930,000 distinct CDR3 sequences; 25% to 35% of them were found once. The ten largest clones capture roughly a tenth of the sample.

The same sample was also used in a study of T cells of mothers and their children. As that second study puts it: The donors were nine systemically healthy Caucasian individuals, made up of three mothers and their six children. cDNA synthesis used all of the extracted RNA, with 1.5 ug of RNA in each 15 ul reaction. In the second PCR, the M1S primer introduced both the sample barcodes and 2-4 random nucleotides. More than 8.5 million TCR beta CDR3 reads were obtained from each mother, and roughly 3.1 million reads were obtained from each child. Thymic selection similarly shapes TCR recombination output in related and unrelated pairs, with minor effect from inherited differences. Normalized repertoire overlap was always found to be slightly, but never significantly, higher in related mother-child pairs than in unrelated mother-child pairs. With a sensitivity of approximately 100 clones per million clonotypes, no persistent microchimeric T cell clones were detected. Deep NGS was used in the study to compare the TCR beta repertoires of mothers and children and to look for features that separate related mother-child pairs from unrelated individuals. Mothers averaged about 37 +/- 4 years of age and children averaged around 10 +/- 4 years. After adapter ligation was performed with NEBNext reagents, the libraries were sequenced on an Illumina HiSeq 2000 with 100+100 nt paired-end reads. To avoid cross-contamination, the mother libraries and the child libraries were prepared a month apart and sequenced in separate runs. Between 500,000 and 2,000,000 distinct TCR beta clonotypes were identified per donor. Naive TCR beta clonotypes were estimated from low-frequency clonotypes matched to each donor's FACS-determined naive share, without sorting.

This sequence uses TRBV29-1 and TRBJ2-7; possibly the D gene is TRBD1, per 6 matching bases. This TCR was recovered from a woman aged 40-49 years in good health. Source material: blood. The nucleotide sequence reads TGCAGCGTACTTAGGACAGACTCCTACGAGCAGTACTTC. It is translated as CSVLRTDSYEQYF.